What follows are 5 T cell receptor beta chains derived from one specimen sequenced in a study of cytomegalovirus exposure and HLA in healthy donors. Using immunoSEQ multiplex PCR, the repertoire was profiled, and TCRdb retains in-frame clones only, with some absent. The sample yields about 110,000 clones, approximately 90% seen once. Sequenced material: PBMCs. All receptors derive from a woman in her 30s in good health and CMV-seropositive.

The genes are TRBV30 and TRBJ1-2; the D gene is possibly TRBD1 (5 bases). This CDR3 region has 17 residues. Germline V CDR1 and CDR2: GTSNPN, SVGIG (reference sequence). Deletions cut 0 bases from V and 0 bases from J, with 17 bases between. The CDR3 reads CAWSVPDIGYSNYGYTF. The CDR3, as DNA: TGTGCCTGGAGTGTACCGGACATTGGTTACTCTAACTATGGCTACACCTTC.

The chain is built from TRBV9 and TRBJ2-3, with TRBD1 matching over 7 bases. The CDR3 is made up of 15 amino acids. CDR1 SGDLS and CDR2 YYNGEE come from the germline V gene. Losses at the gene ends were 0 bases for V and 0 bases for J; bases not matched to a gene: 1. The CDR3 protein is CASSVEGASTDTQYF. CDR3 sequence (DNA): TGTGCCAGCAGCGTAGAGGGGGCTAGCACAGATACGCAGTATTTT.

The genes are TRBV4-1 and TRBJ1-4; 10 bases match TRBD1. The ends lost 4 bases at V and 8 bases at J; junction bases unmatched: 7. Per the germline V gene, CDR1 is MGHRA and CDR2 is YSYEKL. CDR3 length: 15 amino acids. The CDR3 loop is CASSRGTGEEEKLFF. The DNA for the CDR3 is TGCGCCAGCAGCCGAGGGACAGGGGAGGAGGAAAAACTGTTTTTT.

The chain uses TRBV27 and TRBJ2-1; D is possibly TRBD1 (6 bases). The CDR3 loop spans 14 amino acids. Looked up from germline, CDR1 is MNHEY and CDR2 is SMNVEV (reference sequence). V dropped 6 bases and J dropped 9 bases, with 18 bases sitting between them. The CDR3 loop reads CASSDRIARREQFF. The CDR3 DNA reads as TGTGCCAGCAGCGACAGGATCGCGCGACGTGAGCAGTTCTTC.

The CDR3 sequence is CASSSLTAWDEQYF. The CDR3 DNA reads TGCGCCAGCAGCTCACTGACAGCCTGGGACGAGCAGTACTTC. This chain connects TRBV5-1 to TRBJ2-7; possibly TRBD1 for D (5 bases). Germline assignment: CDR1 SGHRS and CDR2 YFSETQ. The CDR3 has 14 residues. The germline V and J ends were trimmed by 3 bases and 5 bases, with 15 bases remaining between them.